This T cell receptor (beta chain) was sequenced during a study of blood T cell repertoires in COVID-19. Study-level information: Spain, Italy and the United States supplied samples that represented acute and convalescent COVID-19. T cells, B-cell-depleted T cells, or PBMCs supplied cDNA or gDNA.

CDR1 is MNHNY, CDR2 SVGAGI, per germline (reference sequence). The CDR3 is 14 amino acids. V was clipped by 2 bases and J by 7 bases; unmatched bases: 4. In the authors' methods: Reference gene primer amplification gave estimated nucleated cell counts. Using immunoSEQ multiplex PCR, the repertoire was profiled, and TCRdb retains in-frame clones only, with some absent. Clonal size and the V and J genes are those of that table, whereas D and trimming came from the DNA. The sample shows fewer than 300,000 clones, 85% to 90% of them seen only once. Sequenced input: peripheral blood. The clonotype originates from a woman aged 25 to 39 with COVID-19, enrolled during active disease. V is TRBV6-6 and J is TRBJ2-2, with 7 bases lining up with TRBD1. This chain's CDR3 is CASSYEAGGGELFF. For the CDR3, the DNA is TGTGCCAGCAGTTACGAGGCAGGGGGCGGGGAGCTGTTTTTT.